This T cell receptor (beta chain) emerged from a study of T cells after yellow fever vaccination. Study outcomes and limitations: Contamination of FACS-sorted repertoires by abundant clonotypes from the bulk population could occur. Researchers noted that a small share of clonotypes showed up in both CD4 and CD8 compartments.

This clonotype was seen a few times. The antigen is undetermined. CDR1 SGHNT and CDR2 YYREEE come from the germline V gene (reference sequence). Trimming took off 4 bases at V and 8 bases at J, with 18 bases between the two ends. The CDR3 contains 14 residues. Each CDR3 protein is one row after TCRdb ran MiXCR on the 5' RACE reads. The sample holds 200,000 to 250,000 distinct CDR3 sequences, approximately 3.2% seen once. The V call is TRBV5-4, the J call TRBJ1-1; D might be TRBD1 (6 bases). The TCR sequence derives from a young man who received the YFV17D yellow fever vaccine. Here the sequenced sample was CD4+ T cells sorted from PBMCs, taken 10 days after the yellow fever booster vaccination. This chain's CDR3 is CASSQRLDRLEAFF. The CDR3 DNA is TGTGCCAGCAGCCAACGCCTGGACAGATTAGAAGCTTTCTTT.